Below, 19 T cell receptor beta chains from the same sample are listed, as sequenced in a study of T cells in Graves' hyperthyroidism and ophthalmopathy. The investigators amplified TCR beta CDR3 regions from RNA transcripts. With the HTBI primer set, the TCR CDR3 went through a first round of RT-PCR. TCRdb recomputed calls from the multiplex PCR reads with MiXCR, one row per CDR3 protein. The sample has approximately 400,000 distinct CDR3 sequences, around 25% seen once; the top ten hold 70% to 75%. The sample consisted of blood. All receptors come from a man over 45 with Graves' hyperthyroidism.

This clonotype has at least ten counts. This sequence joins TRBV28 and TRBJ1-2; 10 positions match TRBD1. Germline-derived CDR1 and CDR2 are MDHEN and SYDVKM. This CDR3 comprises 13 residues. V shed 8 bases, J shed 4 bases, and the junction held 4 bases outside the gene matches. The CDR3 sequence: CASLTGGFYGYTF. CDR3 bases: TGTGCCAGCCTGACAGGGGGCTTCTATGGCTACACCTTC.

CDR3 sequence (DNA): TGCGCCAGCAGCCACACCGAAAACTATGGCTACACCTTC. Amino acid sequence: CASSHTENYGYTF. The chain joins TRBV5-1 to TRBJ1-2; D call uncertain. Germline lookup yields CDR1 SGHRS and CDR2 YFSETQ. V gave up 4 bases and J gave up 2 bases, with 9 bases separating them. This CDR3 has 13 residues.

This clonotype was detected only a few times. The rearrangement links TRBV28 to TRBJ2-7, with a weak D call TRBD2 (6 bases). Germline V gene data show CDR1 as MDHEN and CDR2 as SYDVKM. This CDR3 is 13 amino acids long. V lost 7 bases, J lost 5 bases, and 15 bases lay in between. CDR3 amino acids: CASTGIAGHEQYF. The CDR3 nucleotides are TGTGCCAGCACGGGAATCGCGGGACACGAGCAGTACTTC.

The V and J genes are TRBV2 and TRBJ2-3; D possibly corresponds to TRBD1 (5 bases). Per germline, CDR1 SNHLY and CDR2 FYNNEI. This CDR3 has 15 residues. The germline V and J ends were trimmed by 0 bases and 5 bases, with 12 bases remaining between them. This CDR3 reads CASSEALSGLDTQYF. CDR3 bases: TGTGCCAGCAGTGAAGCGCTTTCAGGGCTAGATACGCAGTATTTT.

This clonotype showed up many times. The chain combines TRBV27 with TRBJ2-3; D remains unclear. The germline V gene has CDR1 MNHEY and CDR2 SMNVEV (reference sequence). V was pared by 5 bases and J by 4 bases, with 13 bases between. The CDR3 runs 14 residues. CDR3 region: CASSHREGSDTQYF. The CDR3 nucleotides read TGTGCCAGCAGTCATAGGGAAGGGTCAGATACGCAGTATTTT.

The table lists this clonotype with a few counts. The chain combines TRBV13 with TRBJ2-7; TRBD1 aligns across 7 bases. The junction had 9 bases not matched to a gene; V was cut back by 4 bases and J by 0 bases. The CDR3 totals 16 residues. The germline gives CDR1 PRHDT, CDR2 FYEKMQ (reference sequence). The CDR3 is CASSYRGGLSSYEQYF. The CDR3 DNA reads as TGTGCCAGCAGCTACCGAGGGGGCCTGAGCTCCTACGAGCAGTACTTC.

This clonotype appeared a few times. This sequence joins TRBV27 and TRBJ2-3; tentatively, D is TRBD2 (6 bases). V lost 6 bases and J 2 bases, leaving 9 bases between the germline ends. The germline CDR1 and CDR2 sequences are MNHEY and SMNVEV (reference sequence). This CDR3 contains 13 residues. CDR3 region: CASRRLVTDTQYF. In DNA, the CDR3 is TGTGCCAGCAGACGACTAGTCACAGATACGCAGTATTTT.

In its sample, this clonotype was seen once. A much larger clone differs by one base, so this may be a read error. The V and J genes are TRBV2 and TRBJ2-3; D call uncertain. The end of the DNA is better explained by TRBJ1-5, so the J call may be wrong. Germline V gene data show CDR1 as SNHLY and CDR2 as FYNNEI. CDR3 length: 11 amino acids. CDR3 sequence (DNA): TGTGCCAGCAGTGAGGTGGATACGCAGCATTTT. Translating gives CASSEVDTQHF.

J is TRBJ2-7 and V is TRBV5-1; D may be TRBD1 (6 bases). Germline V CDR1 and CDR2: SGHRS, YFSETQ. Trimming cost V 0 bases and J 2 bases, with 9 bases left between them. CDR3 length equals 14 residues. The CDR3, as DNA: TGCGCCAGCAGCTTGGACAGGGAACCCTACGAGCAGTACTTC. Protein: CASSLDREPYEQYF. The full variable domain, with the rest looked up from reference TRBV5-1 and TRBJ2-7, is KAGVTQTPRYLIKTRGQQVTLSCSPISGHRSVSWYQQTPGQGLQFLFEYFSETQRNKGNFPGRFSGRQFSNSRSEMNVSTLELGDSALYLCASSLDREPYEQYFGPGTRLTVT.

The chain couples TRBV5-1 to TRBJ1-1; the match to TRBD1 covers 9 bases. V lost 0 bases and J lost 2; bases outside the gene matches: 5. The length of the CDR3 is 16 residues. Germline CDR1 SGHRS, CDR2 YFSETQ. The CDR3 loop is CASSLGTGAINTEAFF. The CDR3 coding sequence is TGCGCCAGCAGCTTGGGGACAGGGGCCATTAACACTGAAGCTTTCTTT. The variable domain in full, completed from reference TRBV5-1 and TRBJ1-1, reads KAGVTQTPRYLIKTRGQQVTLSCSPISGHRSVSWYQQTPGQGLQFLFEYFSETQRNKGNFPGRFSGRQFSNSRSEMNVSTLELGDSALYLCASSLGTGAINTEAFFGQGTRLTVV.

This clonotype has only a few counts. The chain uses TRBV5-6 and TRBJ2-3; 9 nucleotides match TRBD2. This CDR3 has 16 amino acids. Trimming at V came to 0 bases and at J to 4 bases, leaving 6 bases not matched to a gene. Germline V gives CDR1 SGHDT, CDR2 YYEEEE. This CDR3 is CASSLDPSGMADTQYF. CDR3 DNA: TGTGCCAGCAGCTTGGATCCTAGCGGGATGGCAGATACGCAGTATTTT.

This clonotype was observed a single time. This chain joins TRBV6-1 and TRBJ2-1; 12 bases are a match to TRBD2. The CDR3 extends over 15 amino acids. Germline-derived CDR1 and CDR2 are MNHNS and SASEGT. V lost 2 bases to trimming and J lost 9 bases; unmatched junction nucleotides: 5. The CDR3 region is CASSELASGRAEQFF. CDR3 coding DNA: TGTGCCAGCAGTGAACTGGCTAGCGGGAGGGCTGAGCAGTTCTTC.

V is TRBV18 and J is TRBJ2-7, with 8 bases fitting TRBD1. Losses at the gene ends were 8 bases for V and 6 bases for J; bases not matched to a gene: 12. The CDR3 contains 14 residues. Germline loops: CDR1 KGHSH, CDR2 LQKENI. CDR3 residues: CASKSGQGVGEQYF. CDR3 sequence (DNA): TGTGCCAGCAAAAGCGGACAGGGTGTGGGCGAGCAGTACTTC.

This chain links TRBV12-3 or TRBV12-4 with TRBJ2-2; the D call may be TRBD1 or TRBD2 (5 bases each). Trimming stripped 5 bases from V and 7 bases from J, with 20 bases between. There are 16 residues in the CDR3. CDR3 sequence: CASSHPVEGRSGELFF. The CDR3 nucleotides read TGTGCCAGCAGTCACCCGGTTGAGGGGCGGAGCGGGGAGCTGTTTTTT.

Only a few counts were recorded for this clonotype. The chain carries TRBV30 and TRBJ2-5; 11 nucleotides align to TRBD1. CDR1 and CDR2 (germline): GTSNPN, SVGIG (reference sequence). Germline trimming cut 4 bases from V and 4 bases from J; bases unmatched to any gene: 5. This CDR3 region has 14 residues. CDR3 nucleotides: TGTGCCTGGAAACGGACAGGGGGCGGAGAGACCCAGTACTTC. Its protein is CAWKRTGGGETQYF.

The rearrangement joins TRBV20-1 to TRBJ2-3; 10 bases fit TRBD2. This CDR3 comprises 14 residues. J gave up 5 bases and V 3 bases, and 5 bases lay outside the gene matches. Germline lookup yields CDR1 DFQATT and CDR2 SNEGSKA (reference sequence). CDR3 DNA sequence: TGCAGTGCTAGGTCTAGCGGGAGTAGAGATACGCAGTATTTT. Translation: CSARSSGSRDTQYF.

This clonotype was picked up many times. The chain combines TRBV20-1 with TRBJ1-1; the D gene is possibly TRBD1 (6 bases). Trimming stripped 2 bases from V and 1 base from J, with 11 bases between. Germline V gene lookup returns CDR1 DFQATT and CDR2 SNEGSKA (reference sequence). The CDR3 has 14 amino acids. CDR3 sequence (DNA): TGCAGTGCTAGAAGGGGGGGTCAGAACACTGAAGCTTTCTTT. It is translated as CSARRGGQNTEAFF.

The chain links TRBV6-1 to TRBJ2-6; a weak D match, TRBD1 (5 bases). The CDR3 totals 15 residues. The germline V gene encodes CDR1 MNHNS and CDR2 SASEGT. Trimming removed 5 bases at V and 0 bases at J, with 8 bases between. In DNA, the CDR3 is TGTGCCAGCAGTTTTGGACACTCTGGGGCCAACGTCCTGACTTTC. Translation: CASSFGHSGANVLTF.

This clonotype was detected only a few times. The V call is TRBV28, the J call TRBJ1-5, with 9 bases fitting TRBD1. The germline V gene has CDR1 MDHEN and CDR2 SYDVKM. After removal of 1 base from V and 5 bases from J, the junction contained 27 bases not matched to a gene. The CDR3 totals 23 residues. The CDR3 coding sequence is TGTGCCAGCAGTTTATTCCCACCGATACTTACAGGGGGCAACAATTCGGCAGATCAGCCCCAGCATTTT. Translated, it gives CASSLFPPILTGGNNSADQPQHF.